These 11 T cell receptor beta chains originate from one sample sequenced in a study of cytomegalovirus exposure and HLA in healthy donors. PCR amplification relied on 60 Vbeta primers (plus 13 Jbeta primers). Assay: immunoSEQ multiplex PCR; the TCRdb copy retains only in-frame clones and omits some. The table lists some 65,000 clones, 55% to 65% of them singletons. What was sequenced was PBMCs. Source of these receptors: a man aged 30 to 45 in good health and CMV-seronegative.

The J gene is TRBJ1-5, the V gene TRBV30; D gene ambiguous. Per the germline V gene, CDR1 is GTSNPN and CDR2 is SVGIG (reference sequence). V was pared by 1 base and J by 2 bases, with 6 bases between. The CDR3 is 13 residues long. CDR3 sequence (DNA): TGTGCCTGGAGTGGAGGTGGCAATCAGCCCCAGCATTTT. Translating it yields CAWSGGGNQPQHF.

The rearrangement uses TRBV30 and TRBJ2-7; 10 nucleotides match TRBD1. This CDR3 has 14 amino acids. CDR1 is GTSNPN, CDR2 SVGIG, per germline (reference sequence). Trimming cost V 2 bases and J 4 bases; bases outside gene matches: 5. DNA of the CDR3: TGTGCCTGGAGTCTCGGGACAGGGGTTTACGAGCAGTACTTC. This sequence encodes CAWSLGTGVYEQYF.

This clone has only a few counts. V is TRBV7-9 and J is TRBJ1-4, with D possibly matching TRBD1 (5 bases). The CDR3 loop spans 15 amino acids. Germline V gene sequence: CDR1 SEHNR, CDR2 FQNEAQ (reference sequence). The ends were cut back, 1 base at V and 4 bases at J, with 10 bases in the middle. As DNA, the CDR3 is TGTGCCAGCAGCTTAGAGGGGCAGGGTAATGAAAAACTGTTTTTT. Its protein is CASSLEGQGNEKLFF.

The DNA of the CDR3 is TGTGCCAGCAGCTTGGGGGCCTTAAAAACTAACTATGGCTACACCTTC. It yields the protein CASSLGALKTNYGYTF. V and J are TRBV7-9 and TRBJ1-2; TRBD1 is a possible D gene (6 bases). V was pared by 3 bases and J by 0 bases, with 14 bases between. CDR1 SEHNR and CDR2 FQNEAQ come from the germline V gene (reference sequence). The CDR3 is made up of 16 amino acids. Filled out from reference TRBV7-9 and TRBJ1-2, the complete variable domain reads DTGVSQNPRHKITKRGQNVTFRCDPISEHNRLYWYRQTLGQGPEFLTYFQNEAQLEKSRLLSDRFSAERPKGSFSTLEIQRTEQGDSAMYLCASSLGALKTNYGYTFGSGTRLTVV.

The rearrangement uses TRBV4-2 and TRBJ1-1; D is uncertain. Trimming removed 1 base from V and 1 base from J, with 7 bases in between. The CDR3 extends over 14 amino acids. CDR1 and CDR2 from the germline V gene are LGHNA and YNFKEQ. The DNA of the CDR3 is TGTGCCAGCAGCCAAGTATTCGGGAACACTGAAGCTTTCTTT. The encoded protein is CASSQVFGNTEAFF.

The chain employs TRBV30 and TRBJ2-7, with D possibly TRBD2 on 5 matching bases. Trimming removed 3 bases at V and 3 bases at J, with 12 bases between. The CDR3 consists of 13 residues. Germline V gives CDR1 GTSNPN, CDR2 SVGIG (reference sequence). CDR3 residues: CAWSPDGVYEQYF. The DNA of the CDR3 is TGTGCCTGGAGCCCCGACGGGGTCTACGAGCAGTACTTC.

The DNA for the CDR3 is TGCGCCAGCAGCCAAAACTTCTTGGGGGGGTACCCGCTTCGCAATCAGCCCCAGCATTTT. Residues: CASSQNFLGGYPLRNQPQHF. The chain employs TRBV4-1 and TRBJ1-5; possibly TRBD1 for D (5 bases). Trimming removed 2 bases from V and 2 bases from J, with 25 bases in between. The CDR3 spans 20 residues. The germline CDR1 and CDR2 sequences are MGHRA and YSYEKL.

The V gene is TRBV7-8, the J gene TRBJ2-3; D is uncertain. V lost 0 bases and J 4 bases, leaving 5 bases between the germline ends. The V gene's germline CDR1 is SGHVS and CDR2 FQNEAQ. This CDR3 is 13 amino acids long. The DNA of the CDR3 is TGTGCCAGCAGCTTAGCGTCGGCAGATACGCAGTATTTT. Translation: CASSLASADTQYF.

For the CDR3, the DNA is TGCGCCAGCAGCCTCACTCAGGTGGGGCGGGGCAATGAGCAGTTCTTC. Its translation is CASSLTQVGRGNEQFF. The chain employs TRBV4-1 and TRBJ2-1; tentatively, D is TRBD2 (6 bases). Trimming removed 4 bases from V and 6 bases from J, with 19 bases in between. The CDR3 is 16 residues long. The germline gives CDR1 MGHRA, CDR2 YSYEKL.

The V and J genes are TRBV10-3 and TRBJ2-1, with TRBD1 matching 7 bases. In germline, CDR1 is ENHRY, CDR2 SYGVKD. The CDR3 has 14 residues. The V segment lost 4 bases and the J segment 8 bases; nucleotides outside the gene matches: 8. Here the CDR3 DNA reads TGTGCCATCAGTGCTGAGGGGGCCCTGCATGAGCAGTTCTTC. This codes for CAISAEGALHEQFF.

The chain links TRBV27 to TRBJ2-2; D is ambiguous. CDR3 length: 12 amino acids. Germline-derived CDR1 and CDR2 are MNHEY and SMNVEV (reference sequence). Trimming removed 5 bases from V and 2 bases from J, with 3 bases in between. The CDR3 sequence: CASSPNTGELFF. CDR3 sequence (DNA): TGTGCCAGCAGTCCAAACACCGGGGAGCTGTTTTTT.